These T cell receptor beta chains were read from a single sample in a study of blood T cell repertoires in COVID-19. Clones were read by immunoSEQ multiplex PCR, and TCRdb kept only the in-frame ones, dropping some. The sample has roughly 180,000 clones, about 81% seen once. Sequencing was done on a sample of peripheral blood. The receptors were gathered from a woman aged 80 or older with COVID-19, enrolled during active disease. The CDR3 runs from the conserved cysteine through the conserved F or W. The D gene is left open where the match is weak. Size is stated for part of the rows, as once, few or many counts, or as a class when the clone is expanded.

TRBD1	-	TRBV7-2	TRBJ1-1	TGTGCCAGCAGCCCTGTGGGGGACAGGGGGCGAGCTTTCTTT	CASSPVGDRGRAFF
-	-	TRBV10-3	TRBJ2-1	TGTGCCATCAGTGACAGGGTGGGTGAGCAGTTCTTC	CAISDRVGEQFF
-	-	TRBV24-1	TRBJ1-2	TGTGCCACCAGTGCCTACGAGGGGGATGGCTACACCTTC	CATSAYEGDGYTF
-	many	TRBV5-1	TRBJ2-1	TGCGCCAGCAGCTTGACGGGTGAGCAGTTCTTC	CASSLTGEQFF
-	-	TRBV29-1	TRBJ1-1	TGCAGCGTTGCCGGGACACTAAACACTGAAGCTTTCTTT	CSVAGTLNTEAFF
-	-	TRBV5-5	TRBJ1-5	TGTGCCAGCAGCTGGGGACGGGGGAGGAATCAGCCCCAGCATTTT	CASSWGRGRNQPQHF
-	-	TRBV12-3/TRBV12-4	TRBJ2-3	TGTGCCAGCAGCCGGGGAGATACGCAGTATTTT	CASSRGDTQYF
-	-	TRBV2	TRBJ2-5	TGTGCCAGCAGTGAACAGGGGACGGAGACCCAGTACTTC	CASSEQGTETQYF
-	-	TRBV29-1	TRBJ2-1	TGCAGCGTTGAGGGGGCTTACTCCTACAATGAGCAGTTCTTC	CSVEGAYSYNEQFF
TRBD2	-	TRBV5-5	TRBJ2-5	TGTGCCAGCAGCTCGGGACTAGCGGGGGTCCAAGAGACCCAGTACTTC	CASSSGLAGVQETQYF
-	-	TRBV19	TRBJ1-2	TGTGCCAGTAGTATAGACCCCGGTCCTCACTATGGCTACACCTTC	CASSIDPGPHYGYTF
TRBD1	many	TRBV28	TRBJ1-6	TGTGCCAGCAGCCCCGGGACAGACAGTTCACCCCTCCACTTT	CASSPGTDSSPLHF
TRBD2	-	TRBV9	TRBJ2-2	TGTGCCAGCAGCGTAACCGGGACTAGCGGCGGGGAGCTGTTTTTT	CASSVTGTSGGELFF
-	once	TRBV18	TRBJ2-5	TGTGCCAGCTCACCAGGGCAGGGGAGAGAGACCCAGTACTTC	CASSPGQGRETQYF
TRBD1	-	TRBV6-5	TRBJ1-2	TGTGCCAGCAGCCCACGGACAGGGGGACATGGCTACACCTTC	CASSPRTGGHGYTF
TRBD2	-	TRBV15	TRBJ2-3	TGTGCCACCAGCAGAGGTAGGGTTAGCGGGAGATGGGATACGCAGTATTTT	CATSRGRVSGRWDTQYF
TRBD2	-	TRBV4-1	TRBJ2-3	TGCGCCAGCAGCCAAGTTGCTACTAGCGGAATTAGCACAGATACGCAGTATTTT	CASSQVATSGISTDTQYF
TRBD2	-	TRBV7-2	TRBJ2-3	TGTGCCAGCAGCTTAGGGGGACTAACCACAGATACGCAGTATTTT	CASSLGGLTTDTQYF
-	-	TRBV7-6	TRBJ2-2	TGTGCCAGCAGCCTCCAGGGGGGCTTGAACACCGGGGAGCTGTTTTTT	CASSLQGGLNTGELFF
-	-	TRBV18	TRBJ2-3	TGTGCCAGCTCACCCTGGCAGGGAAGAGATACGCAGTATTTT	CASSPWQGRDTQYF
TRBD2	-	TRBV15	TRBJ2-3	TGTGCCACCAGCAGAGATCTAGCGGGAGGGGTGGATACGCAGTATTTT	CATSRDLAGGVDTQYF
-	-	TRBV11-3	TRBJ1-5	TGTGCCAGCAGCTTAGGGAGTCGGCAGCCCCAGCATTTT	CASSLGSRQPQHF
TRBD1	-	TRBV7-2	TRBJ1-3	TGTGCCAGCAGCTTACCCCGGACAGGGCGAAACACCATATATTTT	CASSLPRTGRNTIYF
-	-	TRBV9	TRBJ1-4	TGTGCCAGCAGCGTAGTGGGCGCAGACGAAAAACTGTTTTTT	CASSVVGADEKLFF
TRBD1	-	TRBV27	TRBJ1-2	TGTGCCAGCAGTTTATCGGCAGGGGGCGACTATGGCTACACCTTC	CASSLSAGGDYGYTF
-	-	TRBV5-5	TRBJ2-1	TGTGCCAGCAGCTTTTATGACAATGAGCAGTTCTTC	CASSFYDNEQFF